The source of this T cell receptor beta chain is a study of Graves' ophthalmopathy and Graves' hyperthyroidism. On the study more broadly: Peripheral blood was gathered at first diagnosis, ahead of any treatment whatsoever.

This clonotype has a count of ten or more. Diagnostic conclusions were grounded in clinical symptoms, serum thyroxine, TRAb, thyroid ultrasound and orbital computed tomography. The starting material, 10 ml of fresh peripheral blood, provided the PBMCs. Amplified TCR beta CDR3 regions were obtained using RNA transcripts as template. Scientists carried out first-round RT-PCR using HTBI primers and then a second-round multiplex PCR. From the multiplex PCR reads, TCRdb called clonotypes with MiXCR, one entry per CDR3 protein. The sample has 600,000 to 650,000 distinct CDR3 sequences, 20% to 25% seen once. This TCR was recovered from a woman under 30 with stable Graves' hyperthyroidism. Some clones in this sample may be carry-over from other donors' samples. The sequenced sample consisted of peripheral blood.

The CDR3 loop is CASSLGQGIGEQYF. CDR3 DNA: TGTGCCAGCAGTTTAGGACAGGGTATAGGCGAGCAGTACTTC. V gene TRBV12-3 or TRBV12-4 combines with J gene TRBJ2-7; 7 bases match TRBD1. This CDR3 region has 14 residues. Trimming removed 1 base from V and 6 bases from J; junction bases left unmatched: 6.